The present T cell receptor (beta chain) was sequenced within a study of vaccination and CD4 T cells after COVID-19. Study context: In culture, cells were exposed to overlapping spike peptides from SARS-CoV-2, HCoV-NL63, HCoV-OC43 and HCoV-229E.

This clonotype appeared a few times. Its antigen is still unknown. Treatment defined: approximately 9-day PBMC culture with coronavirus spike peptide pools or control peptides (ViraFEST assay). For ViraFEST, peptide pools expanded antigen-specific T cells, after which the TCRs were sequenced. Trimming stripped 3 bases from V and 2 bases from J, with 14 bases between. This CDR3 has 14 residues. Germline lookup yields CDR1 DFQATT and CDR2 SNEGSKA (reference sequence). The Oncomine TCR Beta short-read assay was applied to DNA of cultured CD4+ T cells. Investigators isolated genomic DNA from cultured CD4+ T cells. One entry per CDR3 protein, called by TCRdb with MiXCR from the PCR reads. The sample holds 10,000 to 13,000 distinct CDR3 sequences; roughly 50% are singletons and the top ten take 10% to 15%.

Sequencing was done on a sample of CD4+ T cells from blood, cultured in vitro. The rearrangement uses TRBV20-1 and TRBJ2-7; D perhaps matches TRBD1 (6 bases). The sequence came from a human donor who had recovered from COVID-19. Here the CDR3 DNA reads TGCAGTGCTAGCCCCCTACAGGGCCCCTACGAGCAGTACTTC. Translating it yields CSASPLQGPYEQYF.